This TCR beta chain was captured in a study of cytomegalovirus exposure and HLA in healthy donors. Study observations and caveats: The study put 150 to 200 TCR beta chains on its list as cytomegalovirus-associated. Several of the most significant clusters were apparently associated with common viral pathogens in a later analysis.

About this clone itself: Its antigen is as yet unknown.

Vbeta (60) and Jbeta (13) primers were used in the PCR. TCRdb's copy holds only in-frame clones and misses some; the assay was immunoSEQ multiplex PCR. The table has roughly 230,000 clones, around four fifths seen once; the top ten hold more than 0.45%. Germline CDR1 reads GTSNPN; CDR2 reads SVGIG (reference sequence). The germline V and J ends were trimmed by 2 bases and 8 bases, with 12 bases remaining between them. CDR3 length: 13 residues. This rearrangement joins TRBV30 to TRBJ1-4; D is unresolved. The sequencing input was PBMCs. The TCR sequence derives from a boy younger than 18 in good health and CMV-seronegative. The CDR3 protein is CAWSPNSGEKLFF. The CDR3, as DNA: TGTGCCTGGAGTCCGAACAGTGGGGAAAAACTGTTTTTT.